This T cell receptor (beta chain) emerged from a study of regulatory T cells in long-lasting Graves disease. iRepertoire HTBI primers and Arm-PCR of CDR3 regions built TCR beta libraries. TCRdb fed the multiplex PCR reads into MiXCR, producing one record per CDR3 protein. The sample carries some 470,000 distinct CDR3 sequences, 20% to 25% recorded once. Germline CDR1 and CDR2: LGHDT and YNNKEL (reference sequence). The V and J ends lost 8 bases and 7 bases, in that order; junction bases with no gene match: 13. CDR3 size: 14 residues. This clonotype was recorded a few times. Time point of the sample: persistent/refractory GD, antithyroid drugs over 5 years with positive TRAb. From RNA extracted from PBMCs, the TCR library was made.

The clonotype originates from a female donor with Graves disease. This sample comprised peripheral blood mononuclear cells (PBMCs), obtained when the disease was refractory, from a patient treated with antithyroid drugs. The gene calls are TRBV3-1 and TRBJ2-5; 7 bases line up with TRBD2. The CDR3 sequence: CASGRTSVSGTQYF. The CDR3 DNA sequence: TGTGCCAGCGGGAGAACTAGCGTCTCGGGGACCCAGTACTTC.